Reported below is one TCR beta chain. Its antigen remains unidentified. The data derive from a study of persistence of HIV-infected CD4 T cells. An overlapping HIV-1 Gag peptide pool stimulated these cells at about 1 ug/peptide/mL. CD40L-negative CD69-negative CD45RO-high memory CD4+ T cells were sorted as populations depleted of antigen-responding cells. Anti-CD28/CD49d costimulation, CD40-blocking antibody and enfuvirtide were given to CD8-depleted PBMCs for about 18 hours. This was the immunoSEQ version 4 assay in survey mode. Profiled with immunoSEQ multiplex PCR; TCRdb holds only in-frame clones, not every one. The table lists about 64,000 clones, 70% to 75% of them singletons. Trimming cost V 1 base and J 1 base, with 1 base left between them. The germline V gene has CDR1 SQVTM and CDR2 ANQGSEA. The CDR3 covers 12 residues.

This sequence joins TRBV29-1 and TRBJ2-2, with D unclear. The material was CD4+ T cells sorted from PBMCs after approximately 19-hour stimulation, obtained from a patient who received antiretroviral therapy. The clonotype was recovered from an adult man with HIV who was CMV-seropositive. CDR3 nucleotides: TGCAGCGTTGAAGGGAACACCGGGGAGCTGTTTTTT. Protein: CSVEGNTGELFF.